Following are 10 T cell receptor beta chains from one sample sequenced in a study of TIL therapy for anti-PD-1-resistant metastatic lung cancer (dated by TCRdb to the early 2020s). TCR beta CDR3 regions were amplified from genomic DNA by bias-controlled multiplex PCR with the immunoSEQ v3 hsTCRB kit. Not all clones reach the TCRdb copy of this immuneACCESS table, which keeps in-frame sequences only. Checked studies attribute under half of the gap to unresolved V genes and leave the rest unexplained. The sample table records 20,000 or so clones; just over 70% of these occur just once. The leading ten clones occupy roughly 1.8% of the sample. The time point label of this sample denotes: pre-treatment sample, taken before nivolumab and TIL therapy. Material: blood, obtained at baseline. The origin of the receptors is a person aged 25 to 80 with non-small cell lung cancer.

The genes are TRBV7-2 and TRBJ1-1; D gene unclear. Trimming cost V 2 bases and J 5 bases, with 9 bases left between them. In germline, CDR1 is SGHTA, CDR2 FQGNSA. The CDR3 totals 13 residues. The CDR3 region is CASSLRVRTEAFF. CDR3 in DNA: TGTGCCAGCAGCTTAAGGGTAAGGACTGAAGCTTTCTTT.

The chain uses TRBV24-1 and TRBJ2-1; 7 bases line up with TRBD2. Trimming cost V 3 bases and J 7 bases; bases outside gene matches: 11. This CDR3 is 16 amino acids long. The germline gives CDR1 KGHDR, CDR2 SFDVKD. CDR3 in DNA: TGTGCCACCAGTGATCCGATGGGGGGGTTTGGGAATGAGCAGTTCTTC. This gives the protein CATSDPMGGFGNEQFF.

V and J are TRBV27 and TRBJ1-5, with D hard to call. The CDR3 is 13 residues long. With 4 bases removed from V and 7 bases from J, the gap between germline ends came to 11 bases. Germline V gives CDR1 MNHEY, CDR2 SMNVEV (reference sequence). Here the CDR3 reads CASSSAGGQPQHF. The CDR3 DNA is TGTGCCAGCAGTTCCGCCGGCGGACAGCCCCAGCATTTT.

This clone has just a few counts. The rearrangement links TRBV29-1 to TRBJ2-7; 10 bases are shared with TRBD2. The V gene's germline CDR1 is SQVTM and CDR2 ANQGSEA. The CDR3 consists of 14 residues. V dropped 7 bases and J dropped 2; count of bases not matched to a gene: 8. In nucleotides, the CDR3 is TGCAGCGCCCTAACTAGCGGGACGGCCTACGAGCAGTACTTC. This encodes CSALTSGTAYEQYF.

Comment on this clone: A much larger clone sits a single nucleotide away, making a read error possible. The J gene is TRBJ2-2, the V gene TRBV6-4; 9 nucleotides align to TRBD2. Trimming removed 3 bases from V and 0 bases from J; junction bases left unmatched: 5. CDR1 and CDR2 from the germline V gene are MRHNA and SNTAGT. This CDR3 contains 17 residues. CDR3: CASSEERGGANTGELFF. The DNA for the CDR3 is TGTGCCAGCAGTGAAGAGCGCGGGGGGGCGAACACCGGGGAGCTGTTTTTT.

The chain carries TRBV6-5 and TRBJ2-5; TRBD2 is a possible D gene (7 bases). The V gene lost 6 bases and the J gene lost 5 bases, with 13 bases spanning the gap. The CDR3 extends over 13 amino acids. Per the germline V gene, CDR1 is MNHEY and CDR2 is SVGAGI. The CDR3 here is CASRSGGAETQYF. For the CDR3, the DNA is TGTGCCAGCAGATCGGGGGGCGCGGAGACCCAGTACTTC.

V gene TRBV5-1 combines with J gene TRBJ2-7, with a tentative D call TRBD1 (5 bases). CDR3 length: 14 residues. Trimming took 1 base from V and 2 from J, leaving 10 bases between them. The germline V gene has CDR1 SGHRS and CDR2 YFSETQ. The CDR3 region is CASSLTRVPYEQYF. As DNA, the CDR3 is TGCGCCAGCAGCTTGACCAGGGTACCCTACGAGCAGTACTTC.

This chain links TRBV4-1 with TRBJ1-2; TRBD1 is a possible D gene (5 bases). Deletions cut 3 bases from V and 5 bases from J, with 16 bases between. The CDR3 has 15 residues. The germline V gene has CDR1 MGHRA and CDR2 YSYEKL. The CDR3 DNA follows: TGCGCCAGCAGCCATGAAAGGCCAGGGCTATATGGCTACACCTTC. Translation: CASSHERPGLYGYTF.

V usage is TRBV7-8 and J usage is TRBJ2-5, with TRBD2 matching 9 bases. The CDR3 is 15 residues long. V was pared by 6 bases and J by 3 bases, with 8 bases of the junction left unmatched. Germline V gene data show CDR1 as SGHVS and CDR2 as FQNEAQ. The DNA for the CDR3 is TGTGCCAGCAGGACGATGGCGGGGGGGGAAGAGACCCAGTACTTC. It yields the protein CASRTMAGGEETQYF. Filled out from reference TRBV7-8 and TRBJ2-5, the complete variable domain reads GAGVSQSPRYKVAKRGQDVALRCDPISGHVSLFWYQQALGQGPEFLTYFQNEAQLDKSGLPSDRFFAERPEGSVSTLKIQRTQQEDSAVYLCASRTMAGGEETQYFGPGTRLLVL.

A few counts support this clone. The chain couples TRBV23-1 to TRBJ1-5; weak D call: TRBD1 (6 bases). TRBV23-1 is treated as an ORF (open reading frame) with a function not yet certain. The CDR3 runs to 14 residues. Trimming removed 0 bases from V and 6 bases from J, with 9 bases in between. CDR3 sequence reads: CASSQSRGGQPQHF. In DNA form, the CDR3 reads TGCGCCAGCAGTCAATCGAGGGGGGGTCAGCCCCAGCATTTT.